This T cell receptor (beta chain) was sequenced during a study of blood T cells in healthy people across ages (dated by TCRdb to 2014 to 2015). Regarding the research as a whole: Template switching captured roughly one uniquely barcoded TCR beta cDNA molecule per two T cells in model experiments. Donors were grouped into four age groups: young (average approximately 16 years), middle-aged (39), aged (around 60) and long-lived (82). To track age-related changes in TCR beta repertoire diversity, the study relied on deep sequencing normalized with unique cDNA molecular identifiers. For two donors (one aged 18 to 29 and one aged 80 or older), the study analyzed two additional independent replicas of 1 million unique cDNA reads from the same blood draw. To avoid experimental bias, donors of different ages were spread randomly across the sequencing lanes. Study-level results and caveats: Estimates of total diversity based on one million sequenced T cells were regarded as lower bounds and as underestimates. Compared with the aged group, more naive CD4+ T cells, fewer expanded clones and increased TCR diversity were shown by the long-lived group, suggesting age selection. Conclusive comparison of naive and antigen-experienced compartments was prevented by the profiling of bulk unsorted PBMCs. As age increased, observed TCR beta diversity per million T cells dropped in a roughly linear way, and a significant reduction was already evident by age 40. There was a strong correlation between observed TCR beta diversity and the percentage of naive T cells measured by flow cytometry. The CMV infection status of donors was not known, potentially confounding age-related changes in expanded clonotypes.

With regard to this clonotype: Its recognized antigen is unknown. Base qualities are not recorded, but no much larger clone differs from it by a single base.

Taken from the germline V gene, the CDR1 and CDR2 loops are SGHRS and YFSETQ. The CDR3, from cysteine to phenylalanine, totals 15 residues. The kept DNA is CDR3 alone, 45 bases in frame from the first base. Trimming takes 1 base from V and 1 base from J, and the germline ends sit 9 bases apart. The 39 donors, aged about 6 to 95 years, were systemically healthy Caucasian individuals from Russia. Each donor gave about 9.8 milliliters of peripheral blood, drawn into EDTA-treated Vacutainer tubes. PBMCs were isolated by Ficoll-Paque density-gradient centrifugation, with at least 6 million obtained per sample. Trizol reagent was used to extract total RNA from the PBMCs, yielding at least 5 micrograms per sample. For every donor, flow cytometry on a PBMC aliquot measured the percentage of naive CD45RAhigh/CD27high T cells. Library preparation used 5' RACE. Reads for this sample came from an Illumina HiSeq 2500. A second about 7 to 11 cycle PCR used a sample-barcoded 5' primer and a J-beta primer mix. Each TCR beta cDNA molecule received a unique molecular identifier from a template-switch 5' adaptor carrying 12 random nucleotides. At least 2.5 million CDR3-containing paired-end reads were obtained from each sample. First-strand cDNA synthesis was performed from all RNA using the Mint cDNA synthesis kit, with priming by a TRBC-specific oligonucleotide. Following uracil-DNA glycosylase treatment, all cDNA underwent a first 18-cycle PCR with the universal primers M1SS and BC2_uni_R. Per the authors' processing: For normalization, 1 million high-quality reads, each with a distinct molecular identifier, were randomly selected from each sample. Reads with shared molecular identifiers were discarded instead of being binned into consensus sequences. CDR3 identification, clonotype clustering and error correction used MiTCR with a Q25 quality threshold and the strictest error-elimination algorithm. A nonparametric unseen species model with Euler transformation was used to estimate lower-bound total TCR beta diversity. TCRdb reprocessing: public reads trimmed at Q25 with fastp, clones called with MiXCR, in-frame beta chains kept. CDR3 protein duplicates are merged, each entry listing the most common genes and DNA. These V and J calls are TCRdb output, not the study's own analysis. For this sample the table gives about 800,000 distinct CDR3 sequences, of which 58% were detected only once. Of the sample, about 20% is held by the ten largest clones.

The source is a man aged 30-40 years in good health. The V and J genes are TRBV5-1 and TRBJ2-4; TRBD1 is a possible D gene, resting on 5 matching bases. The sequenced sample was blood. The CDR3 reads CASSLYPGAKNIQYF. The DNA sequence is given as TGCGCCAGCAGCTTGTACCCAGGGGCCAAAAACATTCAGTACTTC. Reference TRBV5-1 and TRBJ2-4 genes cover what lies past the CDR3, so the full variable domain is KAGVTQTPRYLIKTRGQQVTLSCSPISGHRSVSWYQQTPGQGLQFLFEYFSETQRNKGNFPGRFSGRQFSNSRSEMNVSTLELGDSALYLCASSLYPGAKNIQYFGAGTRLSVL.